The T cell receptor (beta chain) described here comes from a study of blood T cell repertoires in COVID-19. Overall study context: Samples taken during acute and convalescent COVID-19 were collected in the United States, Italy and Spain. T cells, B-cell-depleted T cells, or PBMCs supplied cDNA or gDNA.

Losses at the gene ends were 7 bases for V and 4 bases for J; bases not matched to a gene: 11. CDR1 and CDR2 (germline): SGHAT, FQNNGV. There are 15 residues in the CDR3. How the authors handled the data: Amplification with reference gene primers provided the estimates of nucleated cell counts. Produced via immunoSEQ multiplex PCR; TCRdb's table is partial and in-frame only. V, J and clone size were drawn from that table, and D and trimming were deduced from the DNA. The repertoire holds approximately 28,000 clones, with nearly 90% as singletons. The sample taken for sequencing was peripheral blood. This clonotype originated in an older woman with active COVID-19. The rearrangement links TRBV11-2 to TRBJ2-7; 9 bases match TRBD1. The CDR3 DNA reads as TGTGCCAGCACCGTCGGGACAGGGCTCGGGTACGAGCAGTACTTC. As protein: CASTVGTGLGYEQYF.